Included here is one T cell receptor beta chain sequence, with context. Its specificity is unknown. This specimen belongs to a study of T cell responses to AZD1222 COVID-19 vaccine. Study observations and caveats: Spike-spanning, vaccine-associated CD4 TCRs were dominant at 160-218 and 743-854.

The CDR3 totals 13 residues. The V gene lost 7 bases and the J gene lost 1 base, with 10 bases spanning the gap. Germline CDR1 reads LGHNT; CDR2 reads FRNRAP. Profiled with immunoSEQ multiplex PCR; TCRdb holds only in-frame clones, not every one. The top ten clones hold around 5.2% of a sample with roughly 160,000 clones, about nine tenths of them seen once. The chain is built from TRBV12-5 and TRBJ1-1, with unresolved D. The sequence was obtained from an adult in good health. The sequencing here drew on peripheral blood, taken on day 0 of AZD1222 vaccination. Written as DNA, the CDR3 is TGTGCTAGTGCCCCGAACCAGAACACTGAAGCTTTCTTT. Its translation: CASAPNQNTEAFF.